This T cell receptor beta chain was recorded in a study of prognosis after radiotherapy for stage I lung cancer. Study overall: Stereotactic body radiotherapy was never combined with concurrent therapy in any patient.

Findings of the study overall: In patients with versus without metastases, TRBV and TRBJ gene usage reportedly differed.

This clonotype came up many times. Its antigen is as yet unknown. CDR1 LNHNV and CDR2 YYDKDF come from the germline V gene (reference sequence). CDR3 length: 14 amino acids. V was clipped by 0 bases and J by 8 bases, with 13 bases between them. With two-round multiplex PCR, TCR beta CDR3 sequences were amplified from genomic DNA. Initially, in first-round PCR, primers specific to each TRBV and TRBJ gene were used. Via MiXCR, TCRdb re-called the multiplex PCR reads, giving one row per CDR3 protein. Altogether under 20,000 distinct CDR3 sequences are present, 45% to 55% being singletons, with the ten largest covering about 33%.

The receptor's source is a donor of 50 years or more with non-small cell lung cancer. This specimen was PBMCs, taken before or after stereotactic body radiation therapy (not recorded which). The chain recombines TRBV15 with TRBJ1-2, with D possibly being TRBD1 (5 bases). The CDR3 nucleotides read TGTGCCACCAGCAGAGATCGAGCAGGGCCCGGCTACACCTTC. This sequence encodes CATSRDRAGPGYTF.